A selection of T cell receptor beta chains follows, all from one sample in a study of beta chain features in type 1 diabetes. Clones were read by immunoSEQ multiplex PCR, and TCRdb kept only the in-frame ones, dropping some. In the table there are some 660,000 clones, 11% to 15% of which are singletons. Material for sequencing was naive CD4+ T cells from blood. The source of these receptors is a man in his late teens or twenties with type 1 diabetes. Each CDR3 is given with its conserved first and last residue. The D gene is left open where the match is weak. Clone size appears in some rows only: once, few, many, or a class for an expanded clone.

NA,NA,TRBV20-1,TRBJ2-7,TGCAGTGCCTCCGACTACGAGCAGTACTTC,CSASDYEQYF
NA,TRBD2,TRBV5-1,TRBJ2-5,TGCGCCAGCAGCCCCTTACTAGCGGCCCAAGAGACCCAGTACTTC,CASSPLLAAQETQYF
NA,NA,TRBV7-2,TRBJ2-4,TGTGCCAGCAGCCCAGACGGGAGTGGAGCCAAAAACATTCAGTACTTC,CASSPDGSGAKNIQYF
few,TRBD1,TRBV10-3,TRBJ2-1,TGTGCCATCAGTCGACAGGGCCCTAGCTCCTACAATGAGCAGTTCTTC,CAISRQGPSSYNEQFF
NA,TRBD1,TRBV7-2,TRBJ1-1,TGTGCCAGCAGCCTGGGACAGGATAATGAAGCTTTCTTT,CASSLGQDNEAFF
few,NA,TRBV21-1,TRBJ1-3,TGTGCCAGCAGCAAAGAAGCGGGAAACACCATATATTTT,CASSKEAGNTIYF
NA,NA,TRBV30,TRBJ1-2,TGTGCCTGGAGTGTGTTCCTAGGGGGCTATGGCTACACCTTC,CAWSVFLGGYGYTF
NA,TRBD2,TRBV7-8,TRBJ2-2,TGTGCCAGCAGCTTCTCCGGGACTAGCGGGGGGGCAACCGGGGAGCTGTTTTTT,CASSFSGTSGGATGELFF
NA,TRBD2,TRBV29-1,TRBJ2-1,TGCAGCGTTGATGGGGTTGGAGCGGGAGGGCCTCTGAATGAGCAGTTCTTC,CSVDGVGAGGPLNEQFF
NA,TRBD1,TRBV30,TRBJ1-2,TGTGCCTGGGGACACAGGGGGAACTATGGCTACACCTTC,CAWGHRGNYGYTF
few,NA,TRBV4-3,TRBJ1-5,TGCGCCAGCAGCCAAGGCCTCCCGGATCAGCCCCAGCATTTT,CASSQGLPDQPQHF
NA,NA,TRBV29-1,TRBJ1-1,TGCAGCGTCGGGACGAGGGCTGAAGCTTTCTTT,CSVGTRAEAFF
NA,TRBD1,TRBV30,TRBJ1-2,TGTGCCTGGAGTTTACAGGGGACGGAAGGCTACACCTTC,CAWSLQGTEGYTF
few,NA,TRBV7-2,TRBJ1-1,TGTGCCAGCAGCTTAATAGGCATGAACACTGAAGCTTTCTTT,CASSLIGMNTEAFF
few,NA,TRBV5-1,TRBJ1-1,TGCGCCAGCAGCTCCCAGGGTTGGGACACTGAAGCTTTCTTT,CASSSQGWDTEAFF